Included here is one TCR beta chain sequence, with context. Its antigen is as yet unknown. The PCR employed 60 Vbeta primers together with 13 Jbeta primers. Only in-frame clones appear in the TCRdb table, and some are missing; sequencing was by immunoSEQ multiplex PCR. In the table there are about 95,000 clones, approximately 80% of which are singletons. The data are from a study of cytomegalovirus exposure and HLA in healthy donors. Every donor was a healthy person donating bone marrow. The V segment lost 7 bases and the J segment 4 bases; nucleotides outside the gene matches: 5. This CDR3 has 12 amino acids. The V gene's germline CDR1 is GTSNPN and CDR2 SVGIG (reference sequence). Broader study findings: Later work showed greater clonal expansion in HLA-associated TCR beta chains than in equally common others. Researchers counted roughly 150 TCR beta chains as cytomegalovirus-associated.

The TCR sequence derives from a woman in her 70s in good health and CMV-seropositive. Material: PBMCs. The V and J genes are TRBV30 and TRBJ2-3, with 7 bases matching TRBD2. DNA for the CDR3: TGTGCCTACGCCAGCGGGGCAGATACGCAGTATTTT. This translates into CAYASGADTQYF.